This entry lists 24 T cell receptor beta chains sequenced from one sample in a study of blood T cells in healthy people across ages. Combining a sample-barcoded 5' primer with a J-beta primer mix, a second PCR ran for roughly 6 to 12 cycles. TCRdb called the 5' RACE reads again in MiXCR, with one record for every CDR3 protein. The sample contains 710,000 or so distinct CDR3 sequences, 22% of which appear only once. Material for sequencing was blood. The receptors were gathered from a man between 65 and 79 years old in good health.

A few counts support this clonotype. The chain has TRBV20-1 and TRBJ1-2; D unclear. The CDR3 is 10 amino acids. CDR1 is DFQATT and CDR2 is SNEGSKA in the germline V gene (reference sequence). Trimming took 6 bases from V and 2 from J, leaving 4 bases between them. The CDR3 here is CSAANYGYTF. In DNA, the CDR3 is TGCAGTGCGGCAAACTATGGCTACACCTTC.

The CDR3 protein is CASSMQAGFWGNQPQHF. The CDR3, as DNA: TGTGCCAGTAGTATGCAGGCAGGGTTTTGGGGCAATCAGCCCCAGCATTTT. The rearrangement joins TRBV19 to TRBJ1-5, with D perhaps TRBD1 (5 bases). Per the germline V gene, CDR1 is LNHDA and CDR2 is SQIVND (reference sequence). Trimming left V 3 bases short and J 2 bases short, with 17 bases between. The CDR3 extends over 17 amino acids. Combining the CDR3 with reference TRBV19 and TRBJ1-5 gives the whole variable domain DGGITQSPKYLFRKEGQNVTLSCEQNLNHDAMYWYRQDPGQGLRLIYYSQIVNDFQKGDIAEGYSVSREKKESFPLTVTSAQKNPTAFYLCASSMQAGFWGNQPQHFGDGTRLSIL.

This clonotype appeared a few times. The chain recombines TRBV12-3 or TRBV12-4 with TRBJ2-2, with D perhaps given as TRBD1 or TRBD2 (5 bases each). V lost 6 bases to trimming and J lost 3 bases, with 14 bases between them. This CDR3 comprises 15 residues. CDR3: CASSRGTSYTGELFF. The CDR3 DNA is TGTGCCAGCAGCCGTGGGACGTCGTACACCGGGGAGCTGTTTTTT.

With regard to this clonotype: The junction departs from the called germline gene at one end, perhaps through a read error. This chain links TRBV9 with TRBJ2-5; 9 bases match TRBD2. The CDR3 extends over 13 amino acids. Germline lookup yields CDR1 SGDLS and CDR2 YYNGEE. The CDR3 sequence is CVSSVAGVETQYF. The CDR3 DNA follows: TGTGTCAGCAGCGTAGCGGGGGTAGAGACCCAGTACTTC.

The rearrangement uses TRBV5-1 and TRBJ1-4; D is possibly TRBD1 (5 bases). This CDR3 region has 14 residues. V was clipped by 4 bases and J by 7 bases, with 14 bases between them. Germline CDR1 reads SGHRS; CDR2 reads YFSETQ. CDR3 nucleotide sequence: TGCGCCAGCAGCCCCGGAGGCCAGGGTGAAAAACTGTTTTTT. It codes for CASSPGGQGEKLFF.

This CDR3 is CASSLGTDTEAFF. CDR3 coding DNA: TGTGCCAGCAGTTTAGGGACCGACACTGAAGCTTTCTTT. This chain connects TRBV12-3 or TRBV12-4 to TRBJ1-1; D is unclear. The CDR3 spans 13 residues. V was trimmed by 1 base and J by 3 bases, leaving 6 bases between them.

This clonotype was seen only a few times. The chain is built from TRBV2 and TRBJ2-1; 9 bases match TRBD1. The end of the DNA aligns better with TRBJ2-5, so the J call may be wrong. From germline, CDR1 is SNHLY and CDR2 FYNNEI. This CDR3 contains 15 residues. In DNA form, the CDR3 reads TGTGCCAGCCGGGGACAGGGACTATTCCAAGAGACCCAGTACTTC. It codes for CASRGQGLFQETQYF.

The chain combines TRBV5-1 with TRBJ2-5, with 13 bases aligning to TRBD2. Germline V gene lookup returns CDR1 SGHRS and CDR2 YFSETQ. The CDR3 is made up of 17 amino acids. The J segment lost 1 base and the V segment lost 2 bases, leaving 5 bases of the junction unmatched. CDR3 nucleotide sequence: TGCGCCAGCAGCTTACGCGGGACTAGCGGGACCCAAGAGACCCAGTACTTC. Protein: CASSLRGTSGTQETQYF.

This clonotype was counted at least ten times. The rearrangement links TRBV5-5 to TRBJ2-1; no clear D gene. V gave up 2 bases and J gave up 8 bases, with 5 bases separating them. The CDR3 runs to 11 residues. In germline, CDR1 is SGHKS, CDR2 YYEKEE (reference sequence). The CDR3 protein is CASSFSYEQFF. The CDR3 bases are TGTGCCAGCAGCTTTTCTTATGAGCAGTTCTTC.

The chain couples TRBV5-1 to TRBJ2-5; the D call may be TRBD1 or TRBD2 (7 bases each). The DNA matches TRBJ2-1 better at its end, which makes the J call doubtful. The CDR3 has 14 residues. Per germline, CDR1 SGHRS and CDR2 YFSETQ. The CDR3, as DNA: TGCGCCAGCAACCTCCAGGGGGGGGGCAATGAGCAGTTCTTC. Translating gives CASNLQGGGNEQFF.

This clonotype was seen a handful of times. A much more abundant neighbour one base away suggests this may be a read error. As the CDR3 is not closed by the conserved phenylalanine or tryptophan, this likely results from a read error. This sequence joins TRBV7-2 and TRBJ2-5; TRBD1 might be the D (6 bases). The DNA end is a closer match to TRBJ2-7, so the J assignment may be wrong. Germline lookup yields CDR1 SGHTA and CDR2 FQGNSA. The CDR3 sequence is 14 residues long. CDR3: CASSSKTGPYEQYL. DNA for the CDR3: TGTGCCAGCAGCTCGAAGACAGGACCTTACGAGCAGTACCTC.

This clonotype was picked up many times. V usage is TRBV6-5 and J usage is TRBJ2-1, with D perhaps TRBD2 (6 bases). Germline CDR1 reads MNHEY; CDR2 reads SVGAGI. V was pared by 5 bases and J by 5 bases, with 19 bases between. This CDR3 is 16 amino acids long. The CDR3 DNA is TGTGCCAGCAGTAGAGGCTTGCGGACTATAAACAATGAGCAGTTCTTC. Protein: CASSRGLRTINNEQFF.

This clonotype was observed a few times. The rearrangement uses TRBV29-1 and TRBJ2-1, with unresolved D. Germline values: CDR1 SQVTM, CDR2 ANQGSEA. Trimming stripped 4 bases from V and 0 bases from J, with 10 bases between. The length of the CDR3 is 14 residues. CDR3: CSVGVSRSYNEQFF. CDR3 in DNA: TGCAGCGTTGGGGTATCTCGCTCCTACAATGAGCAGTTCTTC.

This clonotype was seen a few times. V usage is TRBV7-2 and J usage is TRBJ1-3; D is uncertain. The CDR3 has 15 amino acids. The V gene lost 4 bases and the J gene lost 1 base, with 11 bases spanning the gap. The germline V gene has CDR1 SGHTA and CDR2 FQGNSA. In DNA form, the CDR3 reads TGTGCCAGCAGCTCAACTCGAGGGTCTGGAAACACCATATATTTT. Translated: CASSSTRGSGNTIYF.

The chain has TRBV6-2 or TRBV6-3 and TRBJ2-5; the match to TRBD2 covers 9 bases. V lost 6 bases to trimming and J lost 0 bases; unmatched junction nucleotides: 2. CDR1 and CDR2 from the germline V gene are MNHEY and SVGEGT. The CDR3 runs to 14 residues. The CDR3 here is CASRTSGNQETQYF. The CDR3 nucleotides read TGTGCCAGCAGGACTAGCGGAAACCAAGAGACCCAGTACTTC.

There are a few counts of this clonotype. The CDR3 sequence is CAWSDSGGGGAFF. DNA of the CDR3: TGTGCCTGGAGTGATTCCGGCGGTGGGGGAGCTTTCTTT. This chain connects TRBV30 to TRBJ1-1, with a possible D match to TRBD1 (5 bases). The CDR3 contains 13 residues. Trimming removed 1 base from V and 10 bases from J, with 16 bases in between. CDR1 is GTSNPN and CDR2 is SVGIG in the germline V gene (reference sequence).

This rearrangement joins TRBV5-1 to TRBJ1-1; D gene unclear. The CDR3 is 14 amino acids. Germline V CDR1 and CDR2: SGHRS, YFSETQ. With 3 bases removed from V and 6 bases from J, the gap between germline ends came to 15 bases. This CDR3 reads CASSSNQVWAEAFF. The DNA for the CDR3 is TGCGCCAGCAGCTCAAATCAGGTGTGGGCTGAAGCTTTCTTT.

This chain joins TRBV24-1 and TRBJ2-1, with TRBD1 matching over 12 bases. There are 16 residues in the CDR3. Germline V lookup: CDR1 KGHDR, CDR2 SFDVKD. V dropped 5 bases and J dropped 6; count of bases not matched to a gene: 7. DNA of the CDR3: TGTGCCACCAGTGGGGGGGACAGGGGGCTTTTCAATGAGCAGTTCTTC. Protein sequence: CATSGGDRGLFNEQFF.

This clonotype was counted ten times or more. The rearrangement links TRBV2 to TRBJ2-7; D is unresolved. CDR1 is SNHLY and CDR2 is FYNNEI in the germline V gene. This CDR3 region has 12 residues. Trimming took off 5 bases at V and 2 bases at J, with 7 bases between the two ends. The CDR3 loop is CASSPQTYEQYF. Written as DNA, the CDR3 is TGTGCCAGCAGTCCCCAGACCTACGAGCAGTACTTC.

This sequence joins TRBV11-2 and TRBJ2-7; D gene unclear. From germline, CDR1 is SGHAT and CDR2 FQNNGV. V lost 3 bases, J lost 3 bases, and 15 bases lay in between. This CDR3 is 15 amino acids long. Here the CDR3 DNA reads TGTGCCAGCAGCTTTAGCACTACTACCCTCTACGAGCAGTACTTC. This gives the protein CASSFSTTTLYEQYF.

The J gene is TRBJ1-1, the V gene TRBV29-1; possibly TRBD1 for D (5 bases). The germline V gene encodes CDR1 SQVTM and CDR2 ANQGSEA. V was cut by 7 bases and J by 5 bases, with 17 bases left in between. CDR3 length: 13 residues. CDR3 in amino acids: CSAGRQAGTEAFF. The CDR3, as DNA: TGCAGCGCCGGGCGGCAGGCAGGGACTGAAGCTTTCTTT. The full variable domain, with the rest looked up from reference TRBV29-1 and TRBJ1-1, is SAVISQKPSRDICQRGTSLTIQCQVDSQVTMMFWYRQQPGQSLTLIATANQGSEATYESGFVIDKFPISRPNLTFSTLTVSNMSPEDSSIYLCSAGRQAGTEAFFGQGTRLTVV.

The V call is TRBV5-1, the J call TRBJ2-1; TRBD1 might be the D (6 bases). V was shortened by 4 bases and J by 1 base, with 15 bases between the two germline ends. The CDR3 is 16 residues long. CDR1 is SGHRS and CDR2 is YFSETQ in the germline V gene. The CDR3 region is CASSPDRFDSYNEQFF. The CDR3 DNA reads TGCGCCAGCAGCCCAGACAGGTTTGATTCCTACAATGAGCAGTTCTTC.

The chain couples TRBV5-5 to TRBJ1-2; TRBD1 might be the D (6 bases). Per the germline V gene, CDR1 is SGHKS and CDR2 is YYEKEE (reference sequence). The CDR3 has 12 residues. V was shortened by 3 bases and J by 4 bases, with 7 bases between the two germline ends. The DNA for the CDR3 is TGTGCCAGCAGCTGGGACACCTATGGCTACACCTTC. It codes for CASSWDTYGYTF.

The chain recombines TRBV5-6 with TRBJ1-2; a weak D match, TRBD1 (5 bases). Per germline, CDR1 SGHDT and CDR2 YYEEEE. The CDR3 is 15 amino acids. The V end was cut by 1 base, the J end by 8 bases, with 18 bases between. DNA of the CDR3: TGTGCCAGCAGCTTGCCGGGGGTAACGGTGCGAGGCTACACCTTC. Encoded protein: CASSLPGVTVRGYTF.